This T cell receptor beta chain was documented in a study of cytomegalovirus exposure and HLA in healthy donors. Study context: Later, an analysis reported that the 130 or so validation repertoires had used the same platform as the approximately 600 first-cohort repertoires.

As for this clone: Antigen specificity is unknown.

Findings and limits, study-wide: It was found in a later analysis that first-cohort TCR clusters tended to co-occur in the approximately 120 validation repertoires.

Using immunoSEQ multiplex PCR, the repertoire was profiled, and TCRdb retains in-frame clones only, with some absent. The data hold 110,000 to 150,000 clones, with about 89% observed a single time. The V and J ends lost 1 base and 0 bases respectively, with 8 bases between them. This CDR3 is 14 amino acids long. CDR1 is SGHRS, CDR2 YFSETQ, per germline. The chain employs TRBV5-1 and TRBJ2-7, with D possibly being TRBD1 (5 bases). The sequence was collected from a young man in good health and CMV-seronegative. Material for sequencing was PBMCs. DNA for the CDR3: TGCGCCAGCAGCTTGACGACAGCCTCCTACGAGCAGTACTTC. It is translated as CASSLTTASYEQYF.